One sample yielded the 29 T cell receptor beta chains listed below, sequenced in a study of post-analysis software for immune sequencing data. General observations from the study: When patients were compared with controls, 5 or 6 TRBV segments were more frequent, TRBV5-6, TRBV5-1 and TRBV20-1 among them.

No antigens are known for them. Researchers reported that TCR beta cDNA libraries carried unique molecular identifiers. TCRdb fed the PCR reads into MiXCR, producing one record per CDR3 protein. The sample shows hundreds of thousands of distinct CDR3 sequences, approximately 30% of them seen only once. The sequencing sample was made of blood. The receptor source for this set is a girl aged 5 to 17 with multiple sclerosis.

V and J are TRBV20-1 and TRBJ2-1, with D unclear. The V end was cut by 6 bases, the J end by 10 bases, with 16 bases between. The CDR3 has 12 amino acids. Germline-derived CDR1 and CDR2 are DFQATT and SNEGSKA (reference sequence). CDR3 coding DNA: TGCAGTGCCGAGAGAGTCGGCCCCGAGCAGTTCTTC. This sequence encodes CSAERVGPEQFF.

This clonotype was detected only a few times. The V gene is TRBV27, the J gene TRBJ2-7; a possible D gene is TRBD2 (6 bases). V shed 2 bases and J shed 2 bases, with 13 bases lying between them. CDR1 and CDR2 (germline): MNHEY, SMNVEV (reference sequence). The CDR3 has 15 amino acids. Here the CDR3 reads CASSLGTEEAYEQYF. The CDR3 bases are TGTGCCAGCAGTTTAGGGACTGAGGAGGCCTACGAGCAGTACTTC.

The CDR3 is CASSQGLAGGSEQFF. CDR3 sequence (DNA): TGTGCCAGCAGCCAAGGACTAGCGGGAGGGTCTGAGCAGTTCTTC. This chain links TRBV7-2 with TRBJ2-1; 15 nucleotides align to TRBD2. V gave up 5 bases and J gave up 9 bases; unmatched junction bases: 5. CDR3 length: 15 residues. The germline V gene encodes CDR1 SGHTA and CDR2 FQGNSA.

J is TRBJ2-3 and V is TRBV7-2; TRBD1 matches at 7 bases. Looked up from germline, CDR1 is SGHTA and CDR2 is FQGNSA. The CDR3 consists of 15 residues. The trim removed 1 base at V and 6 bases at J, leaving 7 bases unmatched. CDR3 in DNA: TGTGCCAGCAGCTTAGGGGACAGACAGGCGGATACGCAGTATTTT. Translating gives CASSLGDRQADTQYF.

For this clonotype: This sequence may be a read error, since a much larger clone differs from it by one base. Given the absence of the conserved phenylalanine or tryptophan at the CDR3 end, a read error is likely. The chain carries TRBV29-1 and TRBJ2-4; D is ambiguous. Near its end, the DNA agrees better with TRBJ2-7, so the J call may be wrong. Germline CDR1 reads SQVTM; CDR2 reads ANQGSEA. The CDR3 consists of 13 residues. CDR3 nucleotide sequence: TGCAGCGTTGTCCCCGAAACTCACTACGAGCAGTACCTC. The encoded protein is CSVVPETHYEQYL.

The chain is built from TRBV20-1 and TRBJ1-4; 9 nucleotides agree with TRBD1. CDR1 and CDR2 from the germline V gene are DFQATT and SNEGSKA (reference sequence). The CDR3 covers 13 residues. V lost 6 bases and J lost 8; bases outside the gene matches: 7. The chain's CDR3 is CSARGQGEEKLFF. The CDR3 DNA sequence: TGCAGTGCCCGGGGACAGGGTGAGGAAAAACTGTTTTTT.

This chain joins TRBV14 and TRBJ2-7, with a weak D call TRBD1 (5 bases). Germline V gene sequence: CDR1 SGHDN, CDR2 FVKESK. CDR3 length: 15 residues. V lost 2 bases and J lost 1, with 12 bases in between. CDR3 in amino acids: CASSQISGPSYEQYF. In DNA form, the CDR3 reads TGTGCCAGCAGCCAAATATCAGGGCCGTCCTACGAGCAGTACTTC.

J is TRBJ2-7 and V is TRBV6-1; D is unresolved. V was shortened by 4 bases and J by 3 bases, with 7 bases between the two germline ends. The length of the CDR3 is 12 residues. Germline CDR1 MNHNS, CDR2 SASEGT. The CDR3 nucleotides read TGTGCCAGCAGTGTACCCTTCTACGAGCAGTACTTC. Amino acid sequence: CASSVPFYEQYF.

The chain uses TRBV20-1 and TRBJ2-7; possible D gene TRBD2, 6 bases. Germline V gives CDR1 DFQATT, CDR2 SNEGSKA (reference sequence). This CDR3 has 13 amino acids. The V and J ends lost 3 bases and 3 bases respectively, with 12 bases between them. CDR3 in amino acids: CSARGLLYYEQYF. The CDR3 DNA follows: TGCAGTGCTAGGGGACTTCTCTACTACGAGCAGTACTTC.

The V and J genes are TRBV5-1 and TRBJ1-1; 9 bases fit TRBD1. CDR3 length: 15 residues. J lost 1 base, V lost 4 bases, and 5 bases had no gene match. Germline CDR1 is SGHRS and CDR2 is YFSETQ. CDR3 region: CASSRSGQGNTEAFF. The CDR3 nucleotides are TGCGCCAGCAGCCGATCGGGACAGGGGAACACTGAAGCTTTCTTT. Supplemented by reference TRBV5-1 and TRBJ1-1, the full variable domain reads KAGVTQTPRYLIKTRGQQVTLSCSPISGHRSVSWYQQTPGQGLQFLFEYFSETQRNKGNFPGRFSGRQFSNSRSEMNVSTLELGDSALYLCASSRSGQGNTEAFFGQGTRLTVV.

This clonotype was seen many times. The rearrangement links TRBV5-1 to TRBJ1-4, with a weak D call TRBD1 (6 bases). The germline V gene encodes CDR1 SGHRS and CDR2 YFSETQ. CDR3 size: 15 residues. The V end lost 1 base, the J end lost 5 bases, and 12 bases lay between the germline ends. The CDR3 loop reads CASSLRTAENEKLFF. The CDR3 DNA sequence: TGCGCCAGCAGCTTGAGGACAGCGGAGAATGAAAAACTGTTTTTT. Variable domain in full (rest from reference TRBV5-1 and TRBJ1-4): KAGVTQTPRYLIKTRGQQVTLSCSPISGHRSVSWYQQTPGQGLQFLFEYFSETQRNKGNFPGRFSGRQFSNSRSEMNVSTLELGDSALYLCASSLRTAENEKLFFGSGTQLSVL.

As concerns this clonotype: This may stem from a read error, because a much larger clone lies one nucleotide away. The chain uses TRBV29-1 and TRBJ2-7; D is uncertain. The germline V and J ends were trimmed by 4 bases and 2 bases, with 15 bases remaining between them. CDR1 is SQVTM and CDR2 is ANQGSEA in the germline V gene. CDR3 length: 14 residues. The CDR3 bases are TGCAGCGTTGTCGGGCTGCCGTCCCCCTACGAGCAGTACTTC. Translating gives CSVVGLPSPYEQYF.

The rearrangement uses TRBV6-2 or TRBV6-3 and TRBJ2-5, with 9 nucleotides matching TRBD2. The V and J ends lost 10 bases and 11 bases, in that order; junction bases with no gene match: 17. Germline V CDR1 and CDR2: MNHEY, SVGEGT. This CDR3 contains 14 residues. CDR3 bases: TGTGCCACCAGGGGGGTTAGCGGGAGTCGGGAGCAGTACTTC. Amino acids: CATRGVSGSREQYF.

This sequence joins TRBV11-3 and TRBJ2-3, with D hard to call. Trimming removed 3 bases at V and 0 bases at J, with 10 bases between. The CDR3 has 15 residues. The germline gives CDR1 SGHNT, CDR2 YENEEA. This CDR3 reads CASSFASLSTDTQYF. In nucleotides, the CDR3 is TGTGCCAGCAGCTTTGCGAGCCTAAGCACAGATACGCAGTATTTT.

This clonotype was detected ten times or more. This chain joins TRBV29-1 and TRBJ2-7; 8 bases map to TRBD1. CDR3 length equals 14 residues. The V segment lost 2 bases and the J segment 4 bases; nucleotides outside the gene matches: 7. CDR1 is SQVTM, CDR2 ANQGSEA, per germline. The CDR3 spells CSVEQRQGAYEQYF. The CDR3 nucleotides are TGCAGCGTTGAACAGCGTCAGGGGGCATACGAGCAGTACTTC.

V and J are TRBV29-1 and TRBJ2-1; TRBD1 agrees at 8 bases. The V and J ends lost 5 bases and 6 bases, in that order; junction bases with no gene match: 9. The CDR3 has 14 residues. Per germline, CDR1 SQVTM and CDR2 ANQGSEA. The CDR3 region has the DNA TGCAGCGTTCCCAGGGGGCTGGGACGCAATGAGCAGTTCTTC. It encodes CSVPRGLGRNEQFF.

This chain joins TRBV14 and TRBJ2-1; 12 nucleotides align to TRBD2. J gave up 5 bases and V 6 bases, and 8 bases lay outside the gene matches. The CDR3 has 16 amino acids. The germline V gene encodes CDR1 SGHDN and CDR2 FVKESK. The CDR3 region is CASRPFLAGGNNEQFF. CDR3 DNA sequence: TGTGCCAGCAGGCCCTTTCTAGCGGGAGGGAACAATGAGCAGTTCTTC.

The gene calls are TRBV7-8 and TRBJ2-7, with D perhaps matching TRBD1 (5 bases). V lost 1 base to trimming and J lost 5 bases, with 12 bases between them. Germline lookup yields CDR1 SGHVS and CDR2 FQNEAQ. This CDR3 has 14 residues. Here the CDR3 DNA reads TGTGCCAGCAGCTTAGGGGCAGGGTACCACGAGCAGTACTTC. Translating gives CASSLGAGYHEQYF.

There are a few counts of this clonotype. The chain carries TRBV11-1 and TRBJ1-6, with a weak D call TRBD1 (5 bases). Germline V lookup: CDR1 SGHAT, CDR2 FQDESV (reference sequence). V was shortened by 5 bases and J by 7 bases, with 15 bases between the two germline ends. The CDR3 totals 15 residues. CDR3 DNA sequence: TGTGCCAGCAGCCACAAACCGGGGGGGAATTCACCCCTCCACTTT. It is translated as CASSHKPGGNSPLHF.

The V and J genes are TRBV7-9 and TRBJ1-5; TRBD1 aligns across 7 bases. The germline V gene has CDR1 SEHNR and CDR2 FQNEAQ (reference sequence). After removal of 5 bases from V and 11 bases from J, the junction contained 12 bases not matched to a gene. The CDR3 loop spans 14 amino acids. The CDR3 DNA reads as TGTGCCAGCAGCCAAGACAGGGAGGAGGCGTCCCAGCATTTT. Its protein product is CASSQDREEASQHF.

DNA of the CDR3: TGTGCCAGCAGCTCTCGGACTAGCGGGGGGCAAGAGACCCAGTACTTC. Protein: CASSSRTSGGQETQYF. The chain carries TRBV11-1 and TRBJ2-5; 14 bases agree with TRBD2. The germline gives CDR1 SGHAT, CDR2 FQDESV (reference sequence). With 4 bases clipped from V and 2 bases from J, the junction kept 3 bases outside the gene matches. The CDR3 covers 16 residues.

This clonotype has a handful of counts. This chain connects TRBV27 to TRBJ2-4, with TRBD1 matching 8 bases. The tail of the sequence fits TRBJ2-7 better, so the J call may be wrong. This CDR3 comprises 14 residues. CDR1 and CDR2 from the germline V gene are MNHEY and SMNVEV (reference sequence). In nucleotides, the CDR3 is TGTGCCAGCTGGGGACAGGATTCCGCCTACGAGCAGTACTTC. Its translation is CASWGQDSAYEQYF.

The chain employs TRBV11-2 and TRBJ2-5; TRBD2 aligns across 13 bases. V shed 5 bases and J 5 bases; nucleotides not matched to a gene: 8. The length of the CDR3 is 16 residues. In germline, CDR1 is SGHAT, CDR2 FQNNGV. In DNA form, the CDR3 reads TGTGCCAGCAGCGAACGTGGACTAGCGGGGGTTGAGACCCAGTACTTC. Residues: CASSERGLAGVETQYF. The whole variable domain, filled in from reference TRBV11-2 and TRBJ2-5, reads EAGVAQSPRYKIIEKRQSVAFWCNPISGHATLYWYQQILGQGPKLLIQFQNNGVVDDSQLPKDRFSAERLKGVDSTLKIQPAKLEDSAVYLCASSERGLAGVETQYFGPGTRLLVL.

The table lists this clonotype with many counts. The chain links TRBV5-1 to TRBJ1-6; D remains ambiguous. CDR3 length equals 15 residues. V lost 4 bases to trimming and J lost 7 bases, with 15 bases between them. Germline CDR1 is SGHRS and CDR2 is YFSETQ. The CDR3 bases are TGCGCCAGCAGCATGGACGGGAGAAGCAATTCACCCCTCCACTTT. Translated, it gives CASSMDGRSNSPLHF.

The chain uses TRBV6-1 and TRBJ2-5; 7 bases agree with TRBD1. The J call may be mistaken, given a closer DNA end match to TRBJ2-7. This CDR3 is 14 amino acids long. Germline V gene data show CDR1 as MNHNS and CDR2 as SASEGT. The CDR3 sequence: CATQTGTACYEQYF. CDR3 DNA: TGTGCCACCCAGACCGGGACAGCGTGCTACGAGCAGTACTTC.

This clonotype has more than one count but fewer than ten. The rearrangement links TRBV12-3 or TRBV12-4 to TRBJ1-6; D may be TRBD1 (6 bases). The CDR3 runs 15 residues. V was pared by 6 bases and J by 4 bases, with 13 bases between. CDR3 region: CASSLNRDYNSPLHF. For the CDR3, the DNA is TGTGCCAGCAGCCTTAACAGGGATTATAATTCACCCCTCCACTTT.

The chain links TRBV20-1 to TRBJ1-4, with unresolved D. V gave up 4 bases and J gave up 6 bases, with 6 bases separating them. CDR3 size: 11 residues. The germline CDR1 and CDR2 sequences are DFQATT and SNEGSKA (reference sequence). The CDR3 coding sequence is TGCAGTGCTAAGGTGGATGAAAAACTGTTTTTT. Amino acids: CSAKVDEKLFF.

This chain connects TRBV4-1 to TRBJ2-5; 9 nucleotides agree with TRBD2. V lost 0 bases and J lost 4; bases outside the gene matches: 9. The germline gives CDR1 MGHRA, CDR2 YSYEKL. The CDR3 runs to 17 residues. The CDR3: CASSQDMAGGERETQYF. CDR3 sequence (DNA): TGCGCCAGCAGCCAAGATATGGCGGGGGGGGAAAGAGAGACCCAGTACTTC.

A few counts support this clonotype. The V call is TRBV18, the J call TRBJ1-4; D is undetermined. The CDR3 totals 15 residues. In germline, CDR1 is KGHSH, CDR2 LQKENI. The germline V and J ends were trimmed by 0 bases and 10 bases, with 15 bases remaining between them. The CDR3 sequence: CASSPPVVRVGKLFF. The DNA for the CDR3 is TGTGCCAGCTCACCACCGGTTGTCCGGGTTGGAAAACTGTTTTTT.